A single sample gave rise to the 12 T cell receptor beta chains below, sequenced in a study of T cell clones after liver transplantation. Clones were sequenced by immunoSEQ multiplex PCR, and TCRdb holds only the in-frame ones, with some missing. The data contain tens of thousands of clones, approximately 77% of them singletons. The source material was CD4+ T cells from blood, sampled at the 22-month timepoint. The receptors originated from a human patient who received a liver transplant. Some T cells may originate from the graft donor.

This sequence joins TRBV2 and TRBJ1-4; perhaps TRBD1 as D (5 bases). The CDR3 extends over 16 amino acids. Trimming took 6 bases from V and 5 from J, leaving 19 bases between them. Germline V lookup: CDR1 SNHLY, CDR2 FYNNEI. The CDR3 region has the DNA TGTGCCAGCAGCCCTAAGGGGCTCCAACTAAATGAAAAACTGTTTTTT. Its protein is CASSPKGLQLNEKLFF.

The chain recombines TRBV4-1 with TRBJ1-5; D possibly corresponds to TRBD1 (6 bases). The CDR3 loop spans 16 amino acids. V was cut by 2 bases and J by 1 base, with 12 bases left in between. The germline V gene has CDR1 MGHRA and CDR2 YSYEKL. CDR3: CASSQLGGGSNQPQHF. CDR3 sequence (DNA): TGCGCCAGCAGCCAACTAGGGGGAGGGAGCAATCAGCCCCAGCATTTT.

V usage is TRBV5-1 and J usage is TRBJ1-4, with D possibly TRBD1 on 5 matching bases. The CDR3 is 15 residues long. Germline CDR1 is SGHRS and CDR2 is YFSETQ. With 5 bases removed from V and 7 bases from J, the gap between germline ends came to 18 bases. The CDR3 region is CASRRWGEEGEKLFF. The CDR3 region has the DNA TGCGCCAGCAGAAGGTGGGGGGAAGAAGGTGAAAAACTGTTTTTT.

This clone was observed a few times. The CDR3 coding sequence is TGTGCCAGCAGCCGTGACAGGGGGCCCTACGAGCAGTACTTC. Translation gives CASSRDRGPYEQYF. The chain recombines TRBV7-2 with TRBJ2-7; 10 bases line up with TRBD1. CDR3 length equals 14 residues. The V segment lost 5 bases and the J segment 2 bases; nucleotides outside the gene matches: 3. The germline CDR1 and CDR2 sequences are SGHTA and FQGNSA.

V gene TRBV6-6 combines with J gene TRBJ2-1, with 8 bases aligning to TRBD1. The CDR3 covers 14 residues. After removal of 7 bases from V and 3 bases from J, the junction contained 5 bases not matched to a gene. Germline V lookup: CDR1 MNHNY, CDR2 SVGAGI (reference sequence). This CDR3 reads CASNPTGVYNEQFF. The CDR3 nucleotides are TGTGCCAGCAACCCGACAGGGGTCTACAATGAGCAGTTCTTC.

The rearrangement links TRBV10-3 to TRBJ2-7, with 12 bases aligning to TRBD2. V shed 11 bases and J 2 bases; nucleotides not matched to a gene: 7. The length of the CDR3 is 14 residues. The V gene's germline CDR1 is ENHRY and CDR2 SYGVKD. The CDR3 DNA follows: TGTGCCGTTATGACTAGCGGGGGACCCTACGAGCAGTACTTC. It encodes CAVMTSGGPYEQYF.

This rearrangement joins TRBV5-4 to TRBJ1-6; weak D call: TRBD1 (5 bases). V was cut by 1 base and J by 6 bases, with 8 bases left in between. The CDR3 totals 14 residues. Germline V gives CDR1 SGHNT, CDR2 YYREEE (reference sequence). The CDR3 bases are TGTGCCAGCAGCTTGCGGGACGGTAATTCACCCCTCCACTTT. Translation: CASSLRDGNSPLHF. Supplemented by reference TRBV5-4 and TRBJ1-6, the full variable domain reads ETGVTQSPTHLIKTRGQQVTLRCSSQSGHNTVSWYQQALGQGPQFIFQYYREEENGRGNFPPRFSGLQFPNYSSELNVNALELDDSALYLCASSLRDGNSPLHFGNGTRLTVT.

The rearrangement uses TRBV1 and TRBJ2-5; TRBD2 was called by the table and not checked on the DNA. TRBV1 is labeled a pseudogene. This CDR3 comprises 20 residues. CDR3 protein: CTSSQDNKRLAGGRGETQYF. For the CDR3, the DNA is TGCACCAGCAGCCAAGATAACAAGAGGCTAGCGGGGGGCCGAGGAGAGACCCAGTACTTC.

J is TRBJ2-2 and V is TRBV13; D is unresolved. Germline-derived CDR1 and CDR2 are PRHDT and FYEKMQ (reference sequence). Trimming took off 5 bases at V and 6 bases at J, with 22 bases between the two ends. The CDR3 has 17 residues. In DNA form, the CDR3 reads TGTGCCAGCAGCCTATATCCACGGGCCCCGGGTGCCGGGGAGCTGTTTTTT. Its protein product is CASSLYPRAPGAGELFF.

This clone was recorded once. The rearrangement joins TRBV14 to TRBJ1-2; perhaps TRBD1 as D (5 bases). This CDR3 is built from 14 residues. The germline gives CDR1 SGHDN, CDR2 FVKESK. The V end lost 0 bases, the J end lost 8 bases, and 13 bases lay between the germline ends. The CDR3 DNA is TGTGCCAGCAGCCAAGAGGGGCCAGCCAGAGGCTACACCTTC. It yields the protein CASSQEGPARGYTF.

This sequence joins TRBV2 and TRBJ1-5; 8 positions match TRBD1. V shed 6 bases and J 3 bases; nucleotides not matched to a gene: 7. Germline loops: CDR1 SNHLY, CDR2 FYNNEI. The CDR3 extends over 15 amino acids. The CDR3 coding sequence is TGTGCCAGCAGCTCCGGCAGGGGGCCCAATCAGCCCCAGCATTTT. This gives the protein CASSSGRGPNQPQHF.

The rearrangement joins TRBV7-6 to TRBJ1-2; D ambiguous. CDR1 and CDR2 from the germline V gene are SGHVS and FNYEAQ. V dropped 5 bases and J dropped 2 bases, with 15 bases sitting between them. CDR3 length: 15 amino acids. DNA for the CDR3: TGTGCCAGCAGCCCCCTTTCCGGAGGGAACTATGGCTACACCTTC. Amino acids: CASSPLSGGNYGYTF.